The next 22 T cell receptor beta chains were all read from a single sample in a study of T-cell memory formation after mild COVID-19. TCRdb reprocessed the 5' RACE reads via MiXCR and lists one record per CDR3 protein. The repertoire has about 470,000 distinct CDR3 sequences, about 18% of them found once; the top ten carry 12%. The specimen was PBMCs or a T cell subset sorted from them (not recorded which). The receptors come from an adult woman who had mild COVID-19 (a few samples of this study predate the infection). Cell type and time point are not known.

This rearrangement joins TRBV7-6 to TRBJ1-2; TRBD1 matches 7 bases. J was trimmed by 0 bases and V by 5 bases; bases with no gene match: 12. Germline CDR1 reads SGHVS; CDR2 reads FNYEAQ. The CDR3 extends over 17 amino acids. CDR3 sequence: CASSPHPDRDPNYGYTF. CDR3 sequence (DNA): TGTGCCAGCAGCCCCCACCCAGACAGGGACCCTAACTATGGCTACACCTTC.

This chain connects TRBV7-9 to TRBJ2-5, with D unclear. V was clipped by 0 bases and J by 7 bases, with 9 bases between them. CDR1 and CDR2 from the germline V gene are SEHNR and FQNEAQ (reference sequence). This CDR3 has 13 amino acids. Here the CDR3 reads CASSLAGGVTQYF. In nucleotides, the CDR3 is TGTGCCAGCAGCTTAGCAGGTGGGGTGACCCAGTACTTC.

In this sample, this clonotype turned up a few times. CDR3 DNA sequence: TGTGCCTCCAAGTTGAGGAGGGAACGAGGGGCCCAGTACTTC. Translation: CASKLRRERGAQYF. V and J are TRBV7-6 and TRBJ2-5, with a possible D match to TRBD2 (6 bases). Germline V lookup: CDR1 SGHVS, CDR2 FNYEAQ. V gave up 11 bases and J gave up 9 bases, with 25 bases separating them. The CDR3 has 14 amino acids.

This clonotype was counted ten times or more. This chain uses TRBV6-2 or TRBV6-3 with TRBJ2-7, with a possible D match to TRBD2 (6 bases). This CDR3 region has 15 residues. The V gene lost 2 bases and the J gene lost 2 bases, with 13 bases spanning the gap. Germline values: CDR1 MNHEY, CDR2 SVGEGT. Here the CDR3 reads CASSYLGGPAYEQYF. In nucleotides, the CDR3 is TGTGCCAGCAGTTACCTGGGGGGACCGGCCTACGAGCAGTACTTC.

The gene calls are TRBV5-4 and TRBJ2-1; TRBD2 matches 7 bases. This CDR3 contains 13 residues. J lost 10 bases, V lost 6 bases, and 10 bases had no gene match. The germline V gene has CDR1 SGHNT and CDR2 YYREEE (reference sequence). CDR3 bases: TGTGCCAGCACCGTGGGAGGGCGGGGGGAGCAGTTCTTC. Translating gives CASTVGGRGEQFF.

As DNA, the CDR3 is TGTGCCACCAGGGACTACAATGAGCAGTTCTTC. It specifies CATRDYNEQFF. This chain connects TRBV24-1 to TRBJ2-1; D is ambiguous. Germline V lookup: CDR1 KGHDR, CDR2 SFDVKD. This CDR3 is 11 amino acids long. V was clipped by 7 bases and J by 3 bases, with 3 bases between them.

The chain carries TRBV6-1 and TRBJ2-7, with D possibly being TRBD1 (6 bases). Germline-derived CDR1 and CDR2 are MNHNS and SASEGT. The CDR3 extends over 13 amino acids. The V gene lost 6 bases and the J gene lost 3 bases, with 12 bases spanning the gap. This CDR3 reads CASRSPGDYEQYF. The CDR3, as DNA: TGTGCCAGCAGGAGCCCAGGGGACTACGAGCAGTACTTC.

The chain uses TRBV2 and TRBJ1-1; the match to TRBD1 covers 7 bases. The germline V gene encodes CDR1 SNHLY and CDR2 FYNNEI. The CDR3 totals 14 residues. After removal of 5 bases from V and 3 bases from J, the junction contained 6 bases not matched to a gene. CDR3 bases: TGTGCCAGCAGTACCGACAGGGCGGACACTGAAGCTTTCTTT. Encoded protein: CASSTDRADTEAFF. The full variable domain, completed using reference TRBV2 and TRBJ1-1, is EPEVTQTPSHQVTQMGQEVILRCVPISNHLYFYWYRQILGQKVEFLVSFYNNEISEKSEIFDDQFSVERPDGSNFTLKIRSTKLEDSAMYFCASSTDRADTEAFFGQGTRLTVV.

Turning to this clonotype: This likely comes from a read error, as the CDR3 has no conserved phenylalanine or tryptophan at its end. The chain links TRBV5-1 to TRBJ1-1; TRBD1 is a possible D gene (6 bases). This CDR3 has 13 amino acids. CDR1 and CDR2 from the germline V gene are SGHRS and YFSETQ. V was cut by 4 bases and J by 5 bases, with 12 bases left in between. The CDR3 region is CASSRGSGTEAFY. In DNA form, the CDR3 reads TGCGCCAGCAGCAGGGGGTCTGGGACTGAAGCTTTCTAT.

This clonotype was recorded a few times. The rearrangement joins TRBV24-1 to TRBJ2-1; D remains ambiguous. V lost 5 bases, J lost 4 bases, and 5 bases lay in between. This CDR3 spans 12 amino acids. Germline-derived CDR1 and CDR2 are KGHDR and SFDVKD. The CDR3 bases are TGTGCCACCAGTGCACAGTACAATGAGCAGTTCTTC. This sequence encodes CATSAQYNEQFF.

The V and J genes are TRBV24-1 and TRBJ2-7, with 8 nucleotides matching TRBD1. V lost 4 bases to trimming and J lost 2 bases; unmatched junction nucleotides: 9. CDR1 and CDR2 (germline): KGHDR, SFDVKD. CDR3 size: 16 residues. The CDR3 reads CATSDPRTGYPYEQYF. The CDR3, as DNA: TGTGCCACCAGTGACCCGAGGACAGGGTACCCCTACGAGCAGTACTTC.

The chain uses TRBV20-1 and TRBJ2-5; 7 nucleotides align to TRBD2. This CDR3 is built from 15 residues. Trimming removed 3 bases from V and 3 bases from J; junction bases left unmatched: 10. The germline V gene encodes CDR1 DFQATT and CDR2 SNEGSKA (reference sequence). The CDR3 DNA sequence: TGCAGTGCTAGTTTATTTGCGGGAGCAAAAGAGACCCAGTACTTC. It is translated as CSASLFAGAKETQYF.

The chain uses TRBV24-1 and TRBJ2-3, with 8 positions matching TRBD1. CDR3 size: 14 residues. Germline V gives CDR1 KGHDR, CDR2 SFDVKD. The J segment lost 2 bases and the V segment lost 5 bases, leaving 2 bases of the junction unmatched. DNA for the CDR3: TGTGCCACCAGTGGGGGACAGGACACAGATACGCAGTATTTT. Encoded protein: CATSGGQDTDTQYF.

In this sample, this clonotype turned up a few times. The J gene is TRBJ2-7, the V gene TRBV14; TRBD1 might be the D (6 bases). The CDR3 loop spans 12 amino acids. Germline V gene data show CDR1 as SGHDN and CDR2 as FVKESK. The V gene lost 5 bases and the J gene lost 6 bases, with 11 bases spanning the gap. CDR3 nucleotide sequence: TGTGCCAGCAGCTCACAGGGATTCGAGCAGTACTTC. Translating gives CASSSQGFEQYF.

CDR3 in amino acids: CASSLEARWGQRNQPQHF. The DNA for the CDR3 is TGTGCCAGCAGCTTAGAGGCCCGCTGGGGACAGCGCAATCAGCCCCAGCATTTT. The rearrangement joins TRBV7-9 to TRBJ1-5; the match to TRBD1 covers 7 bases. The CDR3 contains 18 residues. With V trimmed by 1 base and J by 2 bases, 11 bases remained unmatched. Germline values: CDR1 SEHNR, CDR2 FQNEAQ (reference sequence).

The chain uses TRBV29-1 and TRBJ2-2; D not certain. V lost 5 bases and J lost 1, with 14 bases in between. The germline gives CDR1 SQVTM, CDR2 ANQGSEA. The CDR3 has 15 amino acids. The DNA of the CDR3 is TGCAGCGTTCTTAGCAGATCTCTGAACACCGGGGAGCTGTTTTTT. It is translated as CSVLSRSLNTGELFF.

This clonotype has more than one count but fewer than ten. CDR3 amino acids: CASSPPRGRGYTEAFF. CDR3 nucleotides: TGTGCCAGCTCACCACCGAGGGGGCGAGGGTACACTGAAGCTTTCTTT. This sequence joins TRBV18 and TRBJ1-1; TRBD1 aligns across 7 bases. V shed 0 bases and J 3 bases; nucleotides not matched to a gene: 7. The CDR3 is made up of 16 amino acids. Germline V CDR1 and CDR2: KGHSH, LQKENI.

The chain has TRBV10-3 and TRBJ2-7; D assignment may be TRBD1 or TRBD2 (7 bases each). This CDR3 region has 12 residues. Germline loops: CDR1 ENHRY, CDR2 SYGVKD. V lost 8 bases, J lost 3 bases, and 11 bases lay in between. The CDR3 DNA reads as TGTGCCATCCGGGGGGACAGCTACGAGCAGTACTTC. It specifies CAIRGDSYEQYF.

The sample holds one count of this clonotype. The V and J genes are TRBV14 and TRBJ2-2; 9 nucleotides agree with TRBD1. The CDR3 totals 17 residues. Germline V CDR1 and CDR2: SGHDN, FVKESK. V lost 3 bases and J lost 5; bases outside the gene matches: 10. The CDR3 is CASSQGQGWRVTGELFF. The CDR3 DNA is TGTGCCAGCAGCCAGGGACAGGGCTGGCGGGTGACCGGGGAGCTGTTTTTT.

J is TRBJ1-5 and V is TRBV5-1; a weak D match, TRBD1 (6 bases). With 0 bases removed from V and 7 bases from J, the gap between germline ends came to 11 bases. The CDR3 runs to 14 residues. Germline values: CDR1 SGHRS, CDR2 YFSETQ. The CDR3 DNA is TGCGCCAGCAGCTTGGGGGGGCGCAGCCAGCCCCAGCATTTT. The encoded protein is CASSLGGRSQPQHF.

The chain employs TRBV7-9 and TRBJ2-7, with D perhaps assigned TRBD1 or TRBD2 (5 bases each). The V and J ends lost 4 bases and 5 bases respectively, with 18 bases between them. From germline, CDR1 is SEHNR and CDR2 FQNEAQ (reference sequence). The CDR3 length is 15 residues. The CDR3 is CASSSRSAGDHEQYF. DNA for the CDR3: TGTGCCAGCAGCTCAAGATCGGCCGGGGACCACGAGCAGTACTTC.

The gene calls are TRBV6-1 and TRBJ2-1; no clear D. Germline lookup yields CDR1 MNHNS and CDR2 SASEGT. V was clipped by 6 bases and J by 0 bases, with 12 bases between them. This CDR3 is built from 15 residues. The CDR3 bases are TGTGCCAGCAGACCCAGCTGGGCCTCCTACAATGAGCAGTTCTTC. This codes for CASRPSWASYNEQFF.